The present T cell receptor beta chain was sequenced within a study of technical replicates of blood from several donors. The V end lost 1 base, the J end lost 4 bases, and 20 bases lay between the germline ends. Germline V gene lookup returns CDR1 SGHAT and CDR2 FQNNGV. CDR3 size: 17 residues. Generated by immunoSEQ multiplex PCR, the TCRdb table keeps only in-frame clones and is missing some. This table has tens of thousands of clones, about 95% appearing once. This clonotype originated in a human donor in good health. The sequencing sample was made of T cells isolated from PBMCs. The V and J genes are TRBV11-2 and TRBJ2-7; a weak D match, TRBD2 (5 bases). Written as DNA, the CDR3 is TGTGCCAGCAGCTTAGTGCTGGGGTCCCCCGGGAAATACGAGCAGTACTTC. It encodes CASSLVLGSPGKYEQYF.